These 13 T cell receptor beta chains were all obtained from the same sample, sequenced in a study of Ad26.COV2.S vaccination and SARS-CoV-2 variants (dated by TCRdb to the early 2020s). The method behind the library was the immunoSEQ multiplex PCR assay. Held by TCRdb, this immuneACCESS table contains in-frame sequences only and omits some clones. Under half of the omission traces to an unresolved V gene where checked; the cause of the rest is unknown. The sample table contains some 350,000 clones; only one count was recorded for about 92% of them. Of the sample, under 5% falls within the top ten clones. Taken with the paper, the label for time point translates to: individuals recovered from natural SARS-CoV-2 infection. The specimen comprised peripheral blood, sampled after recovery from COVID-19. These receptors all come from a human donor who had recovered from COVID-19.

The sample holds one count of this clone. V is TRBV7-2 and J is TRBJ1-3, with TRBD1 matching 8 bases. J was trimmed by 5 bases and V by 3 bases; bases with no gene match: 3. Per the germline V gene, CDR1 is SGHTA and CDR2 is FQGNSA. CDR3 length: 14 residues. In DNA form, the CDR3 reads TGTGCCAGCAGCTTCCGACAGGGGAGAAACACCATATATTTT. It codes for CASSFRQGRNTIYF.

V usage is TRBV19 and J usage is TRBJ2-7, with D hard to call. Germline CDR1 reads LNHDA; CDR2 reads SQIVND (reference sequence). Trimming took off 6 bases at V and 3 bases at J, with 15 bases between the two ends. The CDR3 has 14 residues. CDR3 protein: CASSSGSVGYEQYF. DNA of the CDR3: TGTGCCAGTAGCTCGGGCTCCGTGGGCTACGAGCAGTACTTC.

CDR3 amino acids: CASSDKLAGGRTDTQYF. The DNA for the CDR3 is TGTGCCAGCAGTGACAAATTAGCGGGGGGCCGCACAGATACGCAGTATTTT. The rearrangement uses TRBV6-1 and TRBJ2-3; TRBD2 agrees at 10 bases. CDR1 and CDR2 from the germline V gene are MNHNS and SASEGT. There are 17 residues in the CDR3. V shed 3 bases, J shed 1 base, and the junction held 7 bases outside the gene matches.

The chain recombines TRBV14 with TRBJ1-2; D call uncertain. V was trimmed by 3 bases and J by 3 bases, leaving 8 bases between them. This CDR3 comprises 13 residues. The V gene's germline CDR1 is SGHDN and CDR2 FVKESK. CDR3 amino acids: CASSQDRHYGYTF. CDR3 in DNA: TGTGCCAGCAGCCAGGATCGACACTATGGCTACACCTTC.

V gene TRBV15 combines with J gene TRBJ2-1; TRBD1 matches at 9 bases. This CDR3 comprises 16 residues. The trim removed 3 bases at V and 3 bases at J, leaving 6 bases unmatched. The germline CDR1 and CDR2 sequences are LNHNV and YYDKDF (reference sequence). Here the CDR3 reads CATSRPTGGDYNEQFF. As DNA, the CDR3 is TGTGCCACCAGCAGGCCTACAGGGGGCGACTACAATGAGCAGTTCTTC.

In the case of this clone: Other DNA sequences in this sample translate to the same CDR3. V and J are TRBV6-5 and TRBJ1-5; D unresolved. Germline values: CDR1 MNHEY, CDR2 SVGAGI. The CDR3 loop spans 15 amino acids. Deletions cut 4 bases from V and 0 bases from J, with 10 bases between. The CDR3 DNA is TGTGCCAGCAGTTCCCTGGGTGGTAGCAATCAGCCCCAGCATTTT. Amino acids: CASSSLGGSNQPQHF.

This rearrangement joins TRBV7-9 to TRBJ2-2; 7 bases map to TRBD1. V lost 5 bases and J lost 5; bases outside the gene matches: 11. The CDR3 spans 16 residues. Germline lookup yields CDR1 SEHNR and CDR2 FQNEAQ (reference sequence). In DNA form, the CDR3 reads TGTGCCAGCAGCGGTCGGACAGGAAAGCCGACCGGGGAGCTGTTTTTT. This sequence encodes CASSGRTGKPTGELFF.

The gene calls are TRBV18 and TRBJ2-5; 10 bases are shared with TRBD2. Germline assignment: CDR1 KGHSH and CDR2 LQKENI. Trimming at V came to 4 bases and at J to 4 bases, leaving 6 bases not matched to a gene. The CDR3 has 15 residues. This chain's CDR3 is CASSRPSGGTETQYF. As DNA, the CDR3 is TGTGCCAGCTCACGGCCTAGCGGGGGAACAGAGACCCAGTACTTC. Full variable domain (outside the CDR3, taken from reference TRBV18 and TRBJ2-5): NAGVMQNPRHLVRRRGQEARLRCSPMKGHSHVYWYRQLPEEGLKFMVYLQKENIIDESGMPKERFSAEFPKEGPSILRIQQVVRGDSAAYFCASSRPSGGTETQYFGPGTRLLVL.

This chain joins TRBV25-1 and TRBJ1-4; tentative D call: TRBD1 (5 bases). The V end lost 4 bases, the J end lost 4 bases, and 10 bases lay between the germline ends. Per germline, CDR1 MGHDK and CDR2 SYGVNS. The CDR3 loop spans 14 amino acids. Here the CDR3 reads CASSGDSINEKLFF. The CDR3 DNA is TGTGCCAGCAGTGGCGACAGCATTAATGAAAAACTGTTTTTT.

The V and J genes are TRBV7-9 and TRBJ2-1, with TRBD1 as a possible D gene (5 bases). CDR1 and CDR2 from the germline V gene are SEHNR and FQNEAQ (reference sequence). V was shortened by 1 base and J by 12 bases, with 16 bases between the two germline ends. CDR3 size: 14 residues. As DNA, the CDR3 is TGTGCCAGCAGCTTAGGGGATAGTCAGGGCGGGCAGTTCTTC. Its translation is CASSLGDSQGGQFF.

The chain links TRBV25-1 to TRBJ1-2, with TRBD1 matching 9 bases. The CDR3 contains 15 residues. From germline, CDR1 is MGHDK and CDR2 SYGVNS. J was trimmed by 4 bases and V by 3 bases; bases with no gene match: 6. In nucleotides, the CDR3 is TGTGCCAGCAGTGATAACAGGGGGCGCTCCTATGGCTACACCTTC. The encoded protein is CASSDNRGRSYGYTF.

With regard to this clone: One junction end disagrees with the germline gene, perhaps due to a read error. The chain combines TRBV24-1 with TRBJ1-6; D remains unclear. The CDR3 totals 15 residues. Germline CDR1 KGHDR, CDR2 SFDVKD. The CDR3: CATSDSRTDPLSGDF. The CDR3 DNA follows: TGTGCCACCAGTGATTCCCGGACGGATCCCCTATCCGGTGACTTT.

The CDR3 DNA reads TGTGCCAGCAGTTACGGGACAGTTCAAGAGACCCAGTACTTC. It yields the protein CASSYGTVQETQYF. V usage is TRBV6-2 or TRBV6-3 and J usage is TRBJ2-5; 7 nucleotides align to TRBD1. Per germline, CDR1 MNHEY and CDR2 SVGEGT. This CDR3 has 14 residues. Trimming at V came to 2 bases and at J to 2 bases, leaving 2 bases not matched to a gene.